Listed below are T cell receptor beta chains from one sample, sequenced in a study of cytomegalovirus exposure and HLA in healthy donors. Method: immunoSEQ multiplex PCR; TCRdb's copy keeps in-frame clones and lacks some. Of about 170,000 clones in the sample, 82% are singletons; the top ten hold less than 1.6%. What was sequenced was PBMCs. Receptors were obtained from a girl between 10 and 17 years old in good health and CMV-seropositive. Each CDR3 is given with its conserved first and last residue. Fields, in order: V gene, D gene, clone size, J gene, CDR3 protein, CDR3 DNA. A D gene is named only where the DNA matches it firmly. Clone sizes are given selectively: once, few, many, or a class where the clone is expanded.

V: TRBV2; D: NA; size: once; J: TRBJ1-4; CDR3: CASRGPGGTTNEKLFF; DNA: TGTGCCAGCAGGGGTCCGGGAGGTACAACTAATGAAAAACTGTTTTTT
V: TRBV10-3; D: TRBD1; size: NA; J: TRBJ1-2; CDR3: CAISNRDRGVRYGYTF; DNA: TGTGCCATCAGCAACCGGGACAGGGGAGTGCGGTATGGCTACACCTTC
V: TRBV6-6; D: NA; size: NA; J: TRBJ2-5; CDR3: CASSYPGSTQETQYF; DNA: TGTGCCAGCAGTTACCCAGGCAGTACACAAGAGACCCAGTACTTC
V: TRBV18; D: TRBD1; size: once; J: TRBJ2-1; CDR3: CASSPKGTGYNEQFF; DNA: TGTGCCAGCTCACCAAAAGGGACAGGGTACAATGAGCAGTTCTTC
V: TRBV6-5; D: TRBD1; size: NA; J: TRBJ2-2; CDR3: CASTDRGETGELFF; DNA: TGTGCCAGTACGGACAGGGGGGAAACCGGGGAGCTGTTTTTT
V: TRBV6-6; D: TRBD2; size: NA; J: TRBJ2-1; CDR3: CASSYGTTYNEQFF; DNA: TGTGCCAGCAGTTACGGGACTACCTACAATGAGCAGTTCTTC
V: TRBV9; D: TRBD1; size: NA; J: TRBJ2-7; CDR3: CASSVGGTGAPFSF; DNA: TGTGCCAGCAGCGTAGGAGGGACAGGGGCCCCCTTCTCCTTC
V: TRBV7-2; D: TRBD2; size: NA; J: TRBJ2-3; CDR3: CASSLSAGGSSTDTQYF; DNA: TGTGCCAGCAGCTTATCCGCGGGAGGATCTAGCACAGATACGCAGTATTTT
V: TRBV28; D: NA; size: NA; J: TRBJ2-7; CDR3: CASSFPGSGTYEQYF; DNA: TGTGCCAGCAGTTTCCCAGGGTCCGGAACCTACGAGCAGTACTTC
V: TRBV27; D: TRBD1; size: NA; J: TRBJ2-1; CDR3: CASGDRGHNEQFF; DNA: TGTGCCAGCGGGGACAGGGGACACAATGAGCAGTTCTTC
V: TRBV18; D: NA; size: NA; J: TRBJ1-5; CDR3: CASARGVSNQPQHF; DNA: TGTGCCAGTGCTCGGGGAGTTAGCAATCAGCCCCAGCATTTT
V: TRBV9; D: TRBD1; size: NA; J: TRBJ2-7; CDR3: CASSVTGGPYEQYF; DNA: TGTGCCAGCAGCGTTACAGGGGGCCCCTACGAGCAGTACTTC
V: TRBV4-1; D: TRBD2; size: NA; J: TRBJ2-2; CDR3: CASSQDGLAGRVFF; DNA: TGCGCCAGCAGCCAAGATGGTCTAGCGGGGAGGGTGTTTTTT
V: TRBV29-1; D: NA; size: NA; J: TRBJ2-7; CDR3: CSVGIQGYEQYF; DNA: TGCAGCGTTGGGATACAGGGCTACGAGCAGTACTTC
V: TRBV7-7; D: TRBD1; size: NA; J: TRBJ2-3; CDR3: CASSLARQGSGTDTQYF; DNA: TGTGCTAGCAGCTTAGCGAGACAGGGGTCGGGCACAGATACGCAGTATTTT
V: TRBV9; D: NA; size: NA; J: TRBJ2-3; CDR3: CASSVVSGPSTDTQYF; DNA: TGTGCCAGCAGCGTAGTAAGCGGGCCGAGCACAGATACGCAGTATTTT
V: TRBV25-1; D: TRBD1; size: NA; J: TRBJ1-3; CDR3: CASSESTGDGNTIYF; DNA: TGTGCCAGCAGTGAATCGACAGGGGATGGAAACACCATATATTTT
V: TRBV29-1; D: NA; size: NA; J: TRBJ1-5; CDR3: CSVATGRQQPQHF; DNA: TGCAGCGTTGCGACAGGACGACAGCAGCCCCAGCATTTT
V: TRBV5-1; D: TRBD1; size: NA; J: TRBJ2-7; CDR3: CASRGAWTGVSEQYF; DNA: TGCGCCAGCCGAGGGGCGTGGACAGGGGTTTCCGAGCAGTACTTC
V: TRBV30; D: NA; size: NA; J: TRBJ1-5; CDR3: CAWSFMDSLANQPQHF; DNA: TGTGCCTGGAGTTTTATGGACAGCCTAGCAAATCAGCCCCAGCATTTT
V: TRBV20-1; D: NA; size: NA; J: TRBJ2-5; CDR3: CSAREDSQKYF; DNA: TGCAGTGCTAGAGAGGACTCCCAAAAGTACTTC
V: TRBV5-6; D: TRBD2; size: NA; J: TRBJ2-7; CDR3: CASSSLAGVNEQYF; DNA: TGTGCCAGCAGCTCACTAGCGGGAGTTAACGAGCAGTACTTC
V: TRBV6-4; D: NA; size: NA; J: TRBJ2-3; CDR3: CASSDTGLITDTQYF; DNA: TGTGCCAGCAGTGACACAGGGTTGATTACAGATACGCAGTATTTT
V: TRBV6-5; D: TRBD1; size: NA; J: TRBJ1-1; CDR3: CASSSNANYDRAEAFF; DNA: TGTGCCAGCAGTTCGAACGCGAACTATGACAGGGCTGAAGCTTTCTTT
V: TRBV7-3; D: TRBD2; size: NA; J: TRBJ2-3; CDR3: CASSSLRAGGIHTQYF; DNA: TGTGCCAGCAGCTCCCTTAGGGCGGGGGGAATACATACGCAGTATTTT
V: TRBV28; D: NA; size: once; J: TRBJ2-3; CDR3: CASSSTILDRPTDTQYF; DNA: TGTGCCAGCAGTTCCACTATCTTAGACAGACCCACAGATACGCAGTATTTT
V: TRBV28; D: NA; size: NA; J: TRBJ2-7; CDR3: CASSPPTAYHPYEQYF; DNA: TGTGCCAGCAGTCCACCGACAGCATACCATCCCTACGAGCAGTACTTC
V: TRBV28; D: TRBD2; size: once; J: TRBJ2-7; CDR3: CASSWGLAGANEQYF; DNA: TGTGCCAGCAGTTGGGGACTAGCGGGAGCGAACGAGCAGTACTTC
V: TRBV30; D: NA; size: NA; J: TRBJ1-1; CDR3: CAWSGAGGGTEAFF; DNA: TGTGCCTGGAGTGGGGCGGGAGGAGGGACTGAAGCTTTCTTT
V: TRBV7-9; D: TRBD2; size: NA; J: TRBJ2-1; CDR3: CASSWRRLAGAPEQFF; DNA: TGTGCCAGCAGCTGGAGACGACTAGCGGGAGCGCCTGAGCAGTTCTTC
V: TRBV19; D: NA; size: NA; J: TRBJ1-5; CDR3: CASSPRGGLSNQPQHF; DNA: TGTGCCAGTAGTCCCCGCGGGGGCTTGAGCAATCAGCCCCAGCATTTT
V: TRBV5-6; D: TRBD1; size: NA; J: TRBJ2-5; CDR3: CASSPDRGAGVETQYF; DNA: TGTGCCAGCAGCCCGGACAGGGGGGCCGGAGTGGAGACCCAGTACTTC